These 25 T cell receptor beta chains originate from one sample sequenced in a study of blood T cell repertoires in COVID-19. Some clones are missing from TCRdb's copy, which holds only in-frame ones; the method was immunoSEQ multiplex PCR. The sample shows 350,000 to 450,000 clones, 85% of them seen only once. The sequencing input was peripheral blood. Source of these receptors: a woman aged 18-30 years with acute or convalescent COVID-19.

The J gene is TRBJ1-1, the V gene TRBV2; D remains ambiguous. Germline CDR1 and CDR2: SNHLY and FYNNEI. The CDR3 loop spans 15 amino acids. The ends were cut back, 1 base at V and 5 bases at J, with 14 bases in the middle. This chain's CDR3 is CASSEDSVRTTEAFF. CDR3 sequence (DNA): TGTGCCAGCAGTGAAGACAGTGTGCGAACGACTGAAGCTTTCTTT.

The chain has TRBV5-1 and TRBJ2-3; the match to TRBD2 covers 8 bases. The CDR3 loop spans 16 amino acids. Germline trimming cut 2 bases from V and 2 bases from J; bases unmatched to any gene: 7. The germline gives CDR1 SGHRS, CDR2 YFSETQ. This CDR3 is CASSFSGTGYTDTQYF. The CDR3 nucleotides are TGCGCCAGCAGCTTTAGCGGGACTGGCTACACAGATACGCAGTATTTT.

V gene TRBV6-1 combines with J gene TRBJ1-5; 9 bases fit TRBD1. Per germline, CDR1 MNHNS and CDR2 SASEGT. Unmatched junction bases numbered 9, after V lost 2 bases and J lost 7 bases. The CDR3 covers 16 residues. The CDR3 DNA reads as TGTGCCAGCAGTGAATTAAGGGACAGGGCCGACCAGCCCCAGCATTTT. Translation: CASSELRDRADQPQHF.

The CDR3 here is CASSTGTGEYEQYF. CDR3 nucleotides: TGTGCCAGCAGTACCGGGACAGGGGAGTACGAGCAGTACTTC. The V and J genes are TRBV6-5 and TRBJ2-7; TRBD1 aligns across 10 bases. J gave up 4 bases and V 5 bases, and 5 bases lay outside the gene matches. The germline gives CDR1 MNHEY, CDR2 SVGAGI. The length of the CDR3 is 14 residues.

This sequence joins TRBV2 and TRBJ1-3; D remains ambiguous. CDR1 and CDR2 from the germline V gene are SNHLY and FYNNEI. The length of the CDR3 is 15 residues. V was shortened by 3 bases and J by 2 bases, with 11 bases between the two germline ends. CDR3 DNA sequence: TGTGCCAGCAGTGAGGGCTGGGAGGCTGGAAACACCATATATTTT. It encodes CASSEGWEAGNTIYF.

The J gene is TRBJ2-1, the V gene TRBV29-1; 9 positions agree with TRBD2. The J segment lost 9 bases and the V segment lost 7 bases, leaving 7 bases of the junction unmatched. Germline V CDR1 and CDR2: SQVTM, ANQGSEA. This CDR3 comprises 12 residues. The CDR3 spells CSAEMGLAEQFF. Written as DNA, the CDR3 is TGCAGCGCCGAGATGGGACTAGCTGAGCAGTTCTTC.

Only one count was recorded for this clone. The chain carries TRBV5-1 and TRBJ2-1; perhaps TRBD1 as D (6 bases). Germline CDR1 is SGHRS and CDR2 is YFSETQ. The CDR3 extends over 16 amino acids. With 4 bases removed from V and 2 bases from J, the gap between germline ends came to 16 bases. The CDR3 DNA reads as TGCGCCAGCAGCGAGTCCCAAGGGGGAACCTACAATGAGCAGTTCTTC. This translates into CASSESQGGTYNEQFF. Based on the CDR3 plus reference TRBV5-1 and TRBJ2-1, the full variable domain is KAGVTQTPRYLIKTRGQQVTLSCSPISGHRSVSWYQQTPGQGLQFLFEYFSETQRNKGNFPGRFSGRQFSNSRSEMNVSTLELGDSALYLCASSESQGGTYNEQFFGPGTRLTVL.

This chain uses TRBV30 with TRBJ2-7, with a possible D match to TRBD2 (6 bases). V lost 4 bases and J 3 bases, leaving 19 bases between the germline ends. This CDR3 is 15 amino acids long. Germline CDR1 is GTSNPN and CDR2 is SVGIG (reference sequence). The DNA of the CDR3 is TGTGCCTGGAACCCCATAGGAGGGACGGTCTACGAGCAGTACTTC. Its translation is CAWNPIGGTVYEQYF.

This clone turned up a few times. V gene TRBV5-4 combines with J gene TRBJ1-1; D might be TRBD1 (5 bases). The CDR3 is 15 amino acids. Germline V lookup: CDR1 SGHNT, CDR2 YYREEE (reference sequence). The ends were cut back, 5 bases at V and 0 bases at J, with 14 bases in the middle. CDR3 bases: TGTGCCAGCAGAGAAGGGGCAGAAATGAACACTGAAGCTTTCTTT. This translates into CASREGAEMNTEAFF. Complete variable domain (other parts from reference TRBV5-4 and TRBJ1-1): ETGVTQSPTHLIKTRGQQVTLRCSSQSGHNTVSWYQQALGQGPQFIFQYYREEENGRGNFPPRFSGLQFPNYSSELNVNALELDDSALYLCASREGAEMNTEAFFGQGTRLTVV.

The V call is TRBV11-2, the J call TRBJ2-6; D is unclear. The CDR3 consists of 17 residues. V lost 5 bases and J 0 bases, leaving 14 bases between the germline ends. CDR1 SGHAT and CDR2 FQNNGV come from the germline V gene. The CDR3 DNA sequence: TGTGCCAGCAGCGCCCGATCACTAAACTCTGGGGCCAACGTCCTGACTTTC. This sequence encodes CASSARSLNSGANVLTF.

The rearrangement links TRBV19 to TRBJ1-5, with 10 bases aligning to TRBD1. The CDR3 extends over 16 amino acids. CDR1 is LNHDA, CDR2 SQIVND, per germline (reference sequence). J lost 4 bases, V lost 3 bases, and 6 bases had no gene match. For the CDR3, the DNA is TGTGCCAGTAGTATTCGGACAGGGGGGACGAATCAGCCCCAGCATTTT. It encodes CASSIRTGGTNQPQHF.

This clone was observed a single time. The chain couples TRBV30 to TRBJ1-6; 9 bases are shared with TRBD1. The V gene's germline CDR1 is GTSNPN and CDR2 SVGIG (reference sequence). V was clipped by 2 bases and J by 7 bases; unmatched bases: 3. The CDR3 consists of 14 residues. The CDR3 region has the DNA TGTGCCTGGAGTACAGGGGGCGAAAATTCACCCCTCCACTTT. As protein: CAWSTGGENSPLHF.

The chain is built from TRBV5-1 and TRBJ2-1; possibly TRBD1 for D (6 bases). Germline V lookup: CDR1 SGHRS, CDR2 YFSETQ. The V gene lost 0 bases and the J gene lost 7 bases, with 17 bases spanning the gap. The CDR3 runs 16 residues. The CDR3 coding sequence is TGCGCCAGCAGCTTGGACCCCGGGACAAAAGGGAATGAGCAGTTCTTC. Translation gives CASSLDPGTKGNEQFF.

The rearrangement uses TRBV9 and TRBJ2-6; D perhaps matches TRBD2 (5 bases). This CDR3 has 14 amino acids. Per germline, CDR1 SGDLS and CDR2 YYNGEE. V shed 7 bases and J shed 0 bases, with 8 bases lying between them. The CDR3 sequence is CASGRDSGANVLTF. Written as DNA, the CDR3 is TGTGCCAGCGGTCGGGACTCTGGGGCCAACGTCCTGACTTTC.

This clone was observed a few times. The V call is TRBV5-1, the J call TRBJ1-4; 9 bases are a match to TRBD1. Trimming cost V 0 bases and J 7 bases; bases outside gene matches: 1. Looked up from germline, CDR1 is SGHRS and CDR2 is YFSETQ. This CDR3 region has 14 residues. The CDR3 loop reads CASSLDRGLEKLFF. In DNA, the CDR3 is TGCGCCAGCAGCTTGGACAGGGGGCTTGAAAAACTGTTTTTT.

This rearrangement joins TRBV7-8 to TRBJ1-1; TRBD1 aligns across 7 bases. Germline CDR1 reads SGHVS; CDR2 reads FQNEAQ. The V gene end was trimmed by 7 bases and the J gene end by 1 base; junction bases not matched to a gene: 6. CDR3 size: 14 residues. The CDR3 sequence: CASILSGGNTEAFF. The DNA for the CDR3 is TGTGCCAGCATCCTATCAGGGGGGAACACTGAAGCTTTCTTT.

The chain is built from TRBV5-1 and TRBJ2-3; 14 bases match TRBD2. The CDR3 runs to 19 residues. V was clipped by 4 bases and J by 1 base; unmatched bases: 11. The germline CDR1 and CDR2 sequences are SGHRS and YFSETQ. The CDR3 bases are TGCGCCAGCAGCGGCGGACTAGCGGGGGGTTTCCTAGGCACAGATACGCAGTATTTT. It yields the protein CASSGGLAGGFLGTDTQYF.

The chain recombines TRBV3-1 (or the pseudogene TRBV3-2) with TRBJ1-5; 7 nucleotides match TRBD1. CDR3 length: 15 amino acids. The trim removed 1 base at V and 2 bases at J, leaving 2 bases unmatched. Germline values: CDR1 LGHDT, CDR2 YNNKEL (reference sequence). The CDR3 loop reads CASSQADRGNQPQHF. The CDR3 DNA sequence: TGTGCCAGCAGCCAAGCCGACAGGGGCAATCAGCCCCAGCATTTT.

This clone was seen once. The chain employs TRBV18 and TRBJ1-4, with D maybe TRBD1 (5 bases). Germline V CDR1 and CDR2: KGHSH, LQKENI. The V end lost 2 bases, the J end lost 8 bases, and 15 bases lay between the germline ends. The CDR3 extends over 15 amino acids. The CDR3: CASSPVLGRQEKLFF. As DNA, the CDR3 is TGTGCCAGCTCACCAGTACTGGGCAGACAGGAAAAACTGTTTTTT. The whole variable domain, filled in from reference TRBV18 and TRBJ1-4, reads NAGVMQNPRHLVRRRGQEARLRCSPMKGHSHVYWYRQLPEEGLKFMVYLQKENIIDESGMPKERFSAEFPKEGPSILRIQQVVRGDSAAYFCASSPVLGRQEKLFFGSGTQLSVL.

The chain combines TRBV7-9 with TRBJ1-2, with TRBD1 matching over 9 bases. This CDR3 contains 13 residues. J lost 8 bases, V lost 6 bases, and 7 bases had no gene match. Germline CDR1 reads SEHNR; CDR2 reads FQNEAQ (reference sequence). CDR3 amino acids: CASSPGQGWGYTF. In nucleotides, the CDR3 is TGTGCCAGCAGTCCAGGACAGGGGTGGGGCTACACCTTC.

This clone has a count of ten or more. This sequence joins TRBV7-9 and TRBJ2-5; 9 bases agree with TRBD1. The V gene's germline CDR1 is SEHNR and CDR2 FQNEAQ (reference sequence). There are 16 residues in the CDR3. V trimming: 4 bases; J trimming: 1 base; junction bases outside the gene matches: 7. The CDR3 region has the DNA TGTGCCAGCAGCTCTTGGGACAGGGTATTCCAAGAGACCCAGTACTTC. This gives the protein CASSSWDRVFQETQYF.

CDR3 residues: CASSSTGGYTF. Here the CDR3 DNA reads TGTGCCAGCAGTTCCACAGGGGGCTACACCTTC. This sequence joins TRBV28 and TRBJ1-2; maybe TRBD1 (6 bases). The V end was cut by 4 bases, the J end by 8 bases, with 8 bases between. The CDR3 has 11 residues. Germline V CDR1 and CDR2: MDHEN, SYDVKM.

This chain links TRBV5-1 with TRBJ1-1; no clear D gene. The CDR3 covers 15 residues. From germline, CDR1 is SGHRS and CDR2 YFSETQ. Trimming removed 2 bases at V and 3 bases at J, with 14 bases between. CDR3 DNA: TGCGCCAGCAGCTTAGTCCCCCCGCCGGACACTGAAGCTTTCTTT. This sequence encodes CASSLVPPPDTEAFF.

The rearrangement links TRBV28 to TRBJ1-1; no clear D gene. This CDR3 has 14 residues. Germline values: CDR1 MDHEN, CDR2 SYDVKM. Between the trimmed V and J ends, which lost 8 bases and 1 base, there was a span of 14 bases. The CDR3 reads CASSYGVRNTEAFF. The CDR3 DNA reads TGTGCCAGCTCTTACGGGGTTCGGAACACTGAAGCTTTCTTT. Full variable domain (outside the CDR3, taken from reference TRBV28 and TRBJ1-1): DVKVTQSSRYLVKRTGEKVFLECVQDMDHENMFWYRQDPGLGLRLIYFSYDVKMKEKGDIPEGYSVSREKKERFSLILESASTNQTSMYLCASSYGVRNTEAFFGQGTRLTVV.

V gene TRBV5-8 combines with J gene TRBJ1-6; D is unclear. The V gene's germline CDR1 is SGHTS and CDR2 YDEGEE. Deletions cut 0 bases from V and 9 bases from J, with 16 bases between. The CDR3 length is 16 residues. CDR3 protein: CASSLGGLSLFSPLHF. The DNA of the CDR3 is TGTGCCAGCAGCTTGGGCGGACTCTCGCTATTTTCACCCCTCCACTTT. The full variable domain, completed using reference TRBV5-8 and TRBJ1-6, is EAGVTQSPTHLIKTRGQQATLRCSPISGHTSVYWYQQALGLGLQFLLWYDEGEERNRGNFPPRFSGRQFPNYSSELNVNALELEDSALYLCASSLGGLSLFSPLHFGNGTRLTVT.